The following is a TCR beta chain sequence with its context. Its matching antigen is unknown. This CDR3 region has 16 residues. The germline gives CDR1 LNHDA, CDR2 SQIVND (reference sequence). Trimming took 3 bases from V and 6 from J; bases not matched to a gene: 8. PCR was performed using 60 Vbeta and 13 Jbeta primers. Assay: immunoSEQ multiplex PCR; the TCRdb copy retains only in-frame clones and omits some. The listing records more than 110,000 clones. This specimen comes from a study of cytomegalovirus exposure and HLA in healthy donors. In the study overall: From around 180 million T cells, an earlier analysis saw 90 million to 130 million unique TCR beta sequences.

Study-wide findings and caveats: Prior analysis indicated that the majority of TCR beta V segments exhibited productivity approximately 90% or approximately 30% of the time. Judged likely to be a sequencing artifact was a cluster of highly shared sequence variants. Researchers left out some V segments, among them TRBV6-2 and TRBV6-3, as indistinguishable.

This clonotype was sampled from a man in his forties or fifties in good health and CMV-seronegative. The chain employs TRBV19 and TRBJ1-6, with 7 bases that match TRBD1. The specimen was PBMCs. The CDR3 nucleotides are TGTGCCAGTAGTATCCGGACAGGACCCGTTAATTCACCCCTCCACTTT. Protein sequence: CASSIRTGPVNSPLHF. Variable domain in full (rest from reference TRBV19 and TRBJ1-6): DGGITQSPKYLFRKEGQNVTLSCEQNLNHDAMYWYRQDPGQGLRLIYYSQIVNDFQKGDIAEGYSVSREKKESFPLTVTSAQKNPTAFYLCASSIRTGPVNSPLHFGNGTRLTVT.